Sequencing of this TCR beta chain was carried out in a study of blood T cell repertoires in COVID-19. For the study at large: Samples representing acute and convalescent COVID-19 were sourced from the United States, Italy and Spain. Sample material is recorded as cDNA or gDNA derived from T cells, B-cell-depleted T cells, or PBMCs.

Participants had their cohort set by participant-reported clinical history. V lost 11 bases to trimming and J lost 0 bases; unmatched junction nucleotides: 25. The CDR3 is 20 amino acids. Here immunoSEQ multiplex PCR was the method, and the copy in TCRdb shows in-frame clones only, minus some. Seen here are under 150,000 clones, around four fifths observed once, and the top ten hold roughly 2.2%. Input material: PBMCs or T cells enriched from blood (not recorded which). This receptor was obtained from a man aged 40-50 years with acute COVID-19. The chain joins TRBV23-1 to TRBJ1-3; 7 bases fit TRBD1. TRBV23-1 is placed among ORFs of uncertain function. CDR3 coding DNA: TGCGCCGCATCCCTAATAACGACAGGGTCGAGTGCCTTCTCTGGAAACACCATATATTTT. Amino acids: CAASLITTGSSAFSGNTIYF.